This record looks at one T cell receptor beta chain sequence and its context. Per the authors' pipeline: Nucleated cell counts were estimated from reference gene primer amplification. Measured with immunoSEQ multiplex PCR; TCRdb has only the in-frame clones, and not every one. Clone size and the V and J calls come from that table; the DNA yielded D and trimming. Here the sample spans about 59,000 clones, around 80% being singletons. There are 15 residues in the CDR3. Germline V gene sequence: CDR1 SQVTM, CDR2 ANQGSEA. Trimming at V came to 7 bases and at J to 0 bases, leaving 10 bases not matched to a gene. These data come from a study of blood T cell repertoires in COVID-19. Across the study: Spain, Italy and the United States supplied samples that represented acute and convalescent COVID-19. PBMCs, B-cell-depleted T cells, or T cells were the source of the cDNA or gDNA that made up the material.

The specimen was peripheral blood. This TCR came from a human donor in a cohort sampled during active COVID-19. The gene calls are TRBV29-1 and TRBJ2-3; 7 bases agree with TRBD1. CDR3 nucleotide sequence: TGCAGCGCTACCGGGACAGAGACTAGCACAGATACGCAGTATTTT. It translates to CSATGTETSTDTQYF.